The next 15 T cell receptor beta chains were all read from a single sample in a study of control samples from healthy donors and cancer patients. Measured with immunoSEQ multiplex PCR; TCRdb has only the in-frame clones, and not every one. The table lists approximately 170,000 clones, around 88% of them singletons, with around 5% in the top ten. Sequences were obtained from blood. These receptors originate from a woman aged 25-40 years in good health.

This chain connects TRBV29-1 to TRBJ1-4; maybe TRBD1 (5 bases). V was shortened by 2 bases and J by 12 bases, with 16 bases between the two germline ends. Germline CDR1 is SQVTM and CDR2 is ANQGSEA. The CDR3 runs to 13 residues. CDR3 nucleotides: TGCAGCGTTGAAAGTGAGTCCTTGGGGCAACTGTTTTTT. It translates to CSVESESLGQLFF. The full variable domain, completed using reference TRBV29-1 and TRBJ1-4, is SAVISQKPSRDICQRGTSLTIQCQVDSQVTMMFWYRQQPGQSLTLIATANQGSEATYESGFVIDKFPISRPNLTFSTLTVSNMSPEDSSIYLCSVESESLGQLFFGSGTQLSVL.

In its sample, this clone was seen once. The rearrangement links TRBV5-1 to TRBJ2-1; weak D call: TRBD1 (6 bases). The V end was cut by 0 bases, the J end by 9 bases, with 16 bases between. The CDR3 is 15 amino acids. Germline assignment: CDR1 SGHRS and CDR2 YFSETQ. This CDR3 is CASSLEESRGGEQFF. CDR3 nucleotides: TGCGCCAGCAGCTTGGAGGAGTCCCGAGGGGGTGAGCAGTTCTTC.

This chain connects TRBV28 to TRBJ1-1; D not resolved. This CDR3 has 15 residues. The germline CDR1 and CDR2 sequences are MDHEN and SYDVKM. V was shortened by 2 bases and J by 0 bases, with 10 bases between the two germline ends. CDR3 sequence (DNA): TGTGCCAGCAGTTTAGCTTCCTGGATGAACACTGAAGCTTTCTTT. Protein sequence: CASSLASWMNTEAFF.

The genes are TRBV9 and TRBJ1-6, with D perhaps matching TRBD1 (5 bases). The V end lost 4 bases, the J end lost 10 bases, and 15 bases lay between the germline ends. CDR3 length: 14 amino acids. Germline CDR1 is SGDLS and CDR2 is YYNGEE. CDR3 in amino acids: CASSPDVGGSPLHF. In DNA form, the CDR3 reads TGTGCCAGCAGCCCCGATGTCGGGGGATCACCCCTCCACTTT. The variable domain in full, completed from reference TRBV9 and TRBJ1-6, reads DSGVTQTPKHLITATGQRVTLRCSPRSGDLSVYWYQQSLDQGLQFLIQYYNGEERAKGNILERFSAQQFPDLHSELNLSSLELGDSALYFCASSPDVGGSPLHFGNGTRLTVT.

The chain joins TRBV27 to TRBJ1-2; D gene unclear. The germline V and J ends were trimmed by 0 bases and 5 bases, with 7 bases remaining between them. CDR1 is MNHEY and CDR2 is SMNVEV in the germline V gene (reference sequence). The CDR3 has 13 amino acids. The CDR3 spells CASSLSGSYGYTF. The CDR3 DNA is TGTGCCAGCAGTTTATCTGGCAGTTATGGCTACACCTTC.

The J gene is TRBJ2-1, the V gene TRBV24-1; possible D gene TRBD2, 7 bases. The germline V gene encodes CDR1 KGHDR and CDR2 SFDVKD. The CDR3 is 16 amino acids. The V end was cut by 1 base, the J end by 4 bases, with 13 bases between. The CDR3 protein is CATSDLGGGRYNEQFF. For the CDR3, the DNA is TGTGCCACCAGTGATTTAGGGGGGGGGCGATACAATGAGCAGTTCTTC.

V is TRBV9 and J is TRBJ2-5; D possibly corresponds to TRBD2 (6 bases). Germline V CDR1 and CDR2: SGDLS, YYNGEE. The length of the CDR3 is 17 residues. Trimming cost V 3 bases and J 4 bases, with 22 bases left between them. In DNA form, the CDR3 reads TGTGCCAGCAGCGGCTTTGTCGGGGGTCAATTCGGAGAGACCCAGTACTTC. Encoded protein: CASSGFVGGQFGETQYF.

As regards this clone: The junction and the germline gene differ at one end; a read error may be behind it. CDR3 residues: CASSQLVRQPTPGGELFF. The CDR3 bases are TGTGCCAGCAGCCAACTCGTGAGACAACCAACACCCGGGGGGGAACTGTTTTTT. This sequence joins TRBV4-2 and TRBJ2-2; 8 bases are a match to TRBD2. This CDR3 comprises 18 residues. Germline-derived CDR1 and CDR2 are LGHNA and YNFKEQ.

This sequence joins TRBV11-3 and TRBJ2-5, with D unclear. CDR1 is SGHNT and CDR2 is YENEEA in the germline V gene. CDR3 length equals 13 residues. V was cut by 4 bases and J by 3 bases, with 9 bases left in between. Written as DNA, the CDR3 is TGTGCCAGCAGCTCAGGACCGGAAGAGACCCAGTACTTC. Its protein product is CASSSGPEETQYF.

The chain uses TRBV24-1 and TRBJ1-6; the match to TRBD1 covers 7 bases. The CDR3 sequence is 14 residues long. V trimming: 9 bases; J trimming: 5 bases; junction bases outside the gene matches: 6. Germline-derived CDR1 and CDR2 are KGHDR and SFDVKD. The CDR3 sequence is CATQEGQNNSPLHF. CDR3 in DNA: TGTGCCACCCAAGAGGGACAGAATAATTCACCCCTCCACTTT.

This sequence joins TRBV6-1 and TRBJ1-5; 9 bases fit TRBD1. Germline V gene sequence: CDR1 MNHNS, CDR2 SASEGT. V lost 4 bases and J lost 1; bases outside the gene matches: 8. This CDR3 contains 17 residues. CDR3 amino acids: CASSAPTGGASNQPQHF. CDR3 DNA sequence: TGTGCCAGCAGTGCCCCTACAGGGGGCGCGAGCAATCAGCCCCAGCATTTT.

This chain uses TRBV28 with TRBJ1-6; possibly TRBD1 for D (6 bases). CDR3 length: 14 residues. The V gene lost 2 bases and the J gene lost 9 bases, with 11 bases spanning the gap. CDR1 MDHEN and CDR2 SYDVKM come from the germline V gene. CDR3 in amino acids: CASSLQGMRSPLHF. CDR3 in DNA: TGTGCCAGCAGTTTACAGGGGATGCGTTCACCCCTCCACTTT.

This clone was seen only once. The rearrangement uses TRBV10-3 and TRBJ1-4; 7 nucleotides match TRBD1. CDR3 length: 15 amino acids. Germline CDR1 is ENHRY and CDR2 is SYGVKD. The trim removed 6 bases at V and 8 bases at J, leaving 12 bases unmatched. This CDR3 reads CAISQGTGADEKLFF. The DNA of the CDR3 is TGTGCCATCAGCCAGGGAACAGGGGCGGACGAAAAACTGTTTTTT.

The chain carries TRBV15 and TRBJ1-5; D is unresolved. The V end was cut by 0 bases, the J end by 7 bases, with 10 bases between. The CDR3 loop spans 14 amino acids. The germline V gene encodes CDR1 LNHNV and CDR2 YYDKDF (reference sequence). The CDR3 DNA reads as TGTGCCACCAGCAGAGATCTCCCAGAACAGCCCCAGCATTTT. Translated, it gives CATSRDLPEQPQHF.

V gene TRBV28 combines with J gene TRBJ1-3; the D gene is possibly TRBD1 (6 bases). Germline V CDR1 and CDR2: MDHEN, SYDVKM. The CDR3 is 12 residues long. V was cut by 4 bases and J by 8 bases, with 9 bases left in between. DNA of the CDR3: TGTGCCAGCAGTTGGGGGGCCCACACCATATATTTT. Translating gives CASSWGAHTIYF.